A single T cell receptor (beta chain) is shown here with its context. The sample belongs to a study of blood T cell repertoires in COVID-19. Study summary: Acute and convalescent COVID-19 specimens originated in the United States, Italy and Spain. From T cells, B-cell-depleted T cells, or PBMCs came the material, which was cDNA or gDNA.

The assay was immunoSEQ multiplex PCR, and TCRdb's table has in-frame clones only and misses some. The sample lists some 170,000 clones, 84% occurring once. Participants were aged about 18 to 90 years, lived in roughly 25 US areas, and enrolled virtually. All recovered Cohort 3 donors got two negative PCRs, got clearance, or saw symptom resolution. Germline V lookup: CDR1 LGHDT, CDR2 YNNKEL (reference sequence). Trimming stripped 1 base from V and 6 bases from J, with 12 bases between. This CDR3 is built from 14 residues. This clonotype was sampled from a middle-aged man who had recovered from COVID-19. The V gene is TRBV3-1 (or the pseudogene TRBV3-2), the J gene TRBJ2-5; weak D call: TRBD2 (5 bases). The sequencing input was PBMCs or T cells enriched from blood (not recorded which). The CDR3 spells CASSQAISVKTQYF. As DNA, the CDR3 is TGTGCCAGCAGCCAAGCGATTAGCGTGAAGACCCAGTACTTC.